Below, one TCR beta chain is given with its context. Its antigen remains unknown. This sample was included in a study of cytotoxic CD8 clonotypes in ibrutinib-treated CLL. Study-level results: Sampling time points were not equivalent between sustained-remission and progressing patients. Private clonotypes, not public ones, expanded at ibrutinib response.

CDR3 length equals 14 residues. Trimming removed 4 bases at V and 1 base at J, with 10 bases between. CDR1 and CDR2 from the germline V gene are LGHNA and YSLEER. Frozen PBMC stocks contributed roughly 2.1 micrograms of genomic DNA to the TCR beta libraries. The targeted sequencing depth was 1 in 200,000 to 1 in 1 million T cells. Here immunoSEQ multiplex PCR was the method, and the copy in TCRdb shows in-frame clones only, minus some. The table shows tens of thousands of clones, with around 68% occurring only once. The sample here was PBMCs, taken after 12 months of ibrutinib treatment. V is TRBV4-3 and J is TRBJ1-2; the D is unclear. The origin of this receptor is a human donor with chronic lymphocytic leukemia. CDR3 residues: CASSPSRLNYGYTF. Written as DNA, the CDR3 is TGCGCCAGCAGCCCTTCCAGGCTTAACTATGGCTACACCTTC.